The rows below give T cell receptor beta chains drawn from one sample of a study of preoperative IRX-2 immunotherapy in early breast cancer. Clones were sequenced by immunoSEQ multiplex PCR, and TCRdb holds only the in-frame ones, with some missing. The profile shows roughly 43,000 clones, approximately 94% of them singletons. The sequencing here drew on tumor tissue, taken after IRX-2 immunotherapy. The source of these receptors is a human donor with breast cancer. Each CDR3 is given with its conserved first and last residue. Each record gives: clone size, V gene, J gene, D gene, CDR3 DNA, CDR3 protein. D genes are given only for firm matches. Clone size is not always given. Where it is, it says once, few, many or a class for expanded clones.

once	TRBV9	TRBJ1-1	.	TGTGCCAGCAGCGTATCGGGTTCCAACACTGAAGCTTTCTTT	CASSVSGSNTEAFF
.	TRBV19	TRBJ2-3	TRBD2	TGTGCCAGTAGTATGAGCCGCGGGGGAAATACGCAGTATTTT	CASSMSRGGNTQYF
.	TRBV7-2	TRBJ1-1	.	TGTGCCAGCAGCACCCATCGACGAGGCACTGAAGCTTTCTTT	CASSTHRRGTEAFF
.	TRBV15	TRBJ2-7	.	TGTGCCACCAGCAGAGAGACGGGACAACACTACGAGCAGTACTTC	CATSRETGQHYEQYF
.	TRBV25-1	TRBJ1-4	.	TGTGCCAGCAGCTGGAGGCGGGGGAGAGATGAAAAACTGTTTTTT	CASSWRRGRDEKLFF
.	TRBV7-9	TRBJ2-5	TRBD2	TGTGCCAGCAGCCCCGGACTAGCGTGGGAGACCCAGTACTTC	CASSPGLAWETQYF
.	TRBV7-2	TRBJ2-1	.	TGTGCCAGCAGCTATTGGATTAACAATGAGCAGTTCTTC	CASSYWINNEQFF
.	TRBV7-9	TRBJ2-3	TRBD2	TGTGCCAGCAGCTTAGCGCTAGCGGACACAGATACGCAGTATTTT	CASSLALADTDTQYF
.	TRBV5-4	TRBJ2-7	.	TGTGCCAGCAGCACCCCGGGGACCTACGAGCAGTACTTC	CASSTPGTYEQYF
.	TRBV20-1	TRBJ2-5	.	TGCAGTGTTGACACACAAGAGACCCAGTACTTC	CSVDTQETQYF